The 13 T cell receptor beta chains below were found in one sample sequenced in a study of T-cell reconstitution after alpha-beta-depleted transplantation in children. Using unique molecular identifiers, the investigators prepared the TCRbeta library. TCRdb re-called the PCR reads with MiXCR, one entry per CDR3 protein. The sample yields approximately 390,000 distinct CDR3 sequences, approximately 11% seen once. Sequencing was performed on PBMCs from the stem cell graft donor, taken from the stem cell graft. Source of these receptors: a human donor who donated a stem cell graft to a child with acute myeloid leukemia.

The J gene is TRBJ2-7, the V gene TRBV6-2 or TRBV6-3, with TRBD2 matching 11 bases. The CDR3 is 15 residues long. Germline trimming cut 2 bases from V and 6 bases from J; bases unmatched to any gene: 6. Germline V CDR1 and CDR2: MNHEY, SVGEGT. CDR3 protein: CASSYTGLAGGEQYV. CDR3 sequence (DNA): TGTGCCAGCAGTTACACTGGACTAGCGGGCGGCGAGCAGTACGTC.

This clonotype came up many times. This sequence joins TRBV7-2 and TRBJ2-3; 9 nucleotides match TRBD1. The V gene end was trimmed by 5 bases and the J gene end by 1 base; junction bases not matched to a gene: 4. This CDR3 is built from 15 residues. Germline V gives CDR1 SGHTA, CDR2 FQGNSA. Written as DNA, the CDR3 is TGTGCCAGCAGCGCGACAGGGGGGGGCACAGATACGCAGTATTTT. Translated, it gives CASSATGGGTDTQYF. The full variable domain, completed using reference TRBV7-2 and TRBJ2-3, is GAGVSQSPSNKVTEKGKDVELRCDPISGHTALYWYRQSLGQGLEFLIYFQGNSAPDKSGLPSDRFSAERTGGSVSTLTIQRTQQEDSAVYLCASSATGGGTDTQYFGPGTRLTVL.

This clonotype occurred a few times. The V call is TRBV7-2, the J call TRBJ2-3, with D possibly matching TRBD2 (6 bases). Germline values: CDR1 SGHTA, CDR2 FQGNSA. This CDR3 has 14 residues. V was pared by 5 bases and J by 2 bases, with 11 bases between. DNA of the CDR3: TGTGCCAGCAGCCCTAGCGCCCACACAGATACGCAGTATTTT. Its translation: CASSPSAHTDTQYF.

This chain uses TRBV7-2 with TRBJ2-2; 11 nucleotides line up with TRBD2. The CDR3 is 16 amino acids. Germline V gives CDR1 SGHTA, CDR2 FQGNSA. V trimming: 3 bases; J trimming: 1 base; junction bases outside the gene matches: 1. CDR3 nucleotide sequence: TGTGCCAGCAGCTTCGGACTAGCGGGGAACACCGGGGAGCTGTTTTTT. This gives the protein CASSFGLAGNTGELFF.

The chain recombines TRBV5-1 with TRBJ1-1; 7 bases fit TRBD1. Germline lookup yields CDR1 SGHRS and CDR2 YFSETQ. This CDR3 spans 14 amino acids. With V trimmed by 2 bases and J by 0 bases, 1 base remained unmatched. CDR3 protein: CASSFDRVNTEAFF. CDR3 sequence (DNA): TGCGCCAGCAGCTTCGACAGGGTGAACACTGAAGCTTTCTTT.

At least ten counts were recorded for this clonotype. The chain carries TRBV6-1 and TRBJ1-6; 7 bases are a match to TRBD1. The CDR3 is 13 amino acids. Germline CDR1 is MNHNS and CDR2 is SASEGT. The V segment lost 8 bases and the J segment 7 bases; nucleotides outside the gene matches: 5. Written as DNA, the CDR3 is TGTGCCAGCGCGGACAGGCCAAATTCACCCCTCCACTTT. Protein product: CASADRPNSPLHF.

This clonotype was seen more than once but under ten times. The chain has TRBV30 and TRBJ2-1, with a tentative D call TRBD1 (5 bases). Germline CDR1 is GTSNPN and CDR2 is SVGIG (reference sequence). V was clipped by 4 bases and J by 7 bases, with 14 bases between them. This CDR3 has 13 amino acids. CDR3 sequence reads: CAWIQAGQNEQFF. DNA for the CDR3: TGTGCCTGGATTCAGGCAGGGCAGAATGAGCAGTTCTTC. Supplemented by reference TRBV30 and TRBJ2-1, the full variable domain reads SQTIHQWPATLVQPVGSPLSLECTVEGTSNPNLYWYRQAAGRGLQLLFYSVGIGQISSEVPQNLSASRPQDRQFILSSKKLLLSDSGFYLCAWIQAGQNEQFFGPGTRLTVL.

This clonotype was observed at least ten times. The chain is built from TRBV18 and TRBJ2-5; no reliable D call. The CDR3 has 14 residues. Per the germline V gene, CDR1 is KGHSH and CDR2 is LQKENI. V lost 2 bases and J lost 5, with 12 bases in between. CDR3 DNA sequence: TGTGCCAGCTCACCATCCCTAGGAACGGAGACCCAGTACTTC. This encodes CASSPSLGTETQYF.

The genes are TRBV21-1 and TRBJ1-2; TRBD1 is the table's D call, not checked against the DNA. TRBV21-1 is a recognized pseudogene. The CDR3 extends over 14 amino acids. Here the CDR3 reads CASSKTHRTTGYTF. CDR3 bases: TGTGCCAGCAGCAAGACCCACAGGACGACTGGCTACACCTTC.

This clonotype was found a few times. The V gene is TRBV20-1, the J gene TRBJ1-6; 8 bases are a match to TRBD1. Germline-derived CDR1 and CDR2 are DFQATT and SNEGSKA (reference sequence). J was trimmed by 7 bases and V by 4 bases; bases with no gene match: 15. This CDR3 comprises 17 residues. The CDR3 DNA reads TGCAGTGCTATTAGGACTACGACAGGGGTTAGGAATTCACCCCTCCACTTT. This gives the protein CSAIRTTTGVRNSPLHF.

The chain links TRBV12-5 to TRBJ2-7; 10 nucleotides match TRBD2. V shed 1 base, J shed 6 bases, and the junction held 12 bases outside the gene matches. This CDR3 region has 17 residues. In germline, CDR1 is LGHNT, CDR2 FRNRAP. This chain's CDR3 is CASGLGIAGGPMREQYV. CDR3 bases: TGTGCTAGTGGTTTGGGGATAGCGGGGGGCCCGATGCGCGAGCAGTACGTC.

This clonotype was seen just once. This may arise from a read error, as a much more abundant clone is one base away. The conserved closing phenylalanine or tryptophan is absent in this CDR3, likely reflecting a read error. V usage is TRBV12-3 or TRBV12-4 and J usage is TRBJ2-1; TRBD2 matches at 7 bases. Germline trimming cut 2 bases from V and 2 bases from J; bases unmatched to any gene: 6. The CDR3 covers 16 residues. CDR3 protein: CASSLSGGSAYNEQFS. DNA of the CDR3: TGTGCCAGCAGTTTATCGGGCGGGAGCGCCTACAATGAGCAGTTCTCC.

This clonotype appeared a few times. The rearrangement uses TRBV7-8 and TRBJ2-3; D gene uncertain. There are 13 residues in the CDR3. Per germline, CDR1 SGHVS and CDR2 FQNEAQ. With 10 bases removed from V and 3 bases from J, the gap between germline ends came to 14 bases. The CDR3 sequence is CATGPFTTDTQYF. CDR3 sequence (DNA): TGTGCCACCGGCCCTTTTACGACAGATACGCAGTATTTT.